Following are 28 T cell receptor beta chains from one sample sequenced in a study of T-cell memory formation after mild COVID-19. Each CDR3 protein is one row after TCRdb ran MiXCR on the 5' RACE reads. The sample has hundreds of thousands of distinct CDR3 sequences, roughly 18% seen once. The sample comprised PBMCs or a T cell subset sorted from them (not recorded which). These receptors came from an adult woman who had mild COVID-19 (a few samples of this study predate the infection). Cell type and time point are not known.

The J gene is TRBJ2-7, the V gene TRBV6-2 or TRBV6-3; D gene ambiguous. The V and J ends lost 5 bases and 3 bases respectively, with 11 bases between them. Germline V lookup: CDR1 MNHEY, CDR2 SVGEGT. This CDR3 has 13 residues. CDR3 residues: CASSPVGVYEQYF. CDR3 DNA: TGTGCCAGCAGTCCCGTTGGAGTCTACGAGCAGTACTTC.

This clonotype came up many times. The chain links TRBV3-1 to TRBJ2-3; D not resolved. This CDR3 region has 16 residues. The ends were cut back, 1 base at V and 1 base at J, with 12 bases in the middle. Germline CDR1 reads LGHDT; CDR2 reads YNNKEL (reference sequence). Here the CDR3 DNA reads TGTGCCAGCAGCCAAGTACCGGGTCTAGGCACAGATACGCAGTATTTT. Translation gives CASSQVPGLGTDTQYF.

This clonotype was found once. This chain uses TRBV10-3 with TRBJ2-7; TRBD2 agrees at 13 bases. The CDR3 consists of 14 residues. Trimming at V came to 8 bases and at J to 5 bases, leaving 6 bases not matched to a gene. From germline, CDR1 is ENHRY and CDR2 SYGVKD. Here the CDR3 DNA reads TGTGCCATCGTCTCCGGACTAGCGGGAGACGAGCAGTACTTC. Its protein product is CAIVSGLAGDEQYF.

The J gene is TRBJ2-1, the V gene TRBV27, with D possibly matching TRBD2 (5 bases). V shed 4 bases and J shed 9 bases, with 10 bases lying between them. The CDR3 runs 12 residues. In germline, CDR1 is MNHEY, CDR2 SMNVEV (reference sequence). Here the CDR3 DNA reads TGTGCCAGCAGTTGGGGAGTAGGTGAGCAGTTCTTC. Amino acid sequence: CASSWGVGEQFF.

The V and J genes are TRBV20-1 and TRBJ1-1, with 9 bases identical to TRBD1. V shed 8 bases and J 1 base; nucleotides not matched to a gene: 8. Germline lookup yields CDR1 DFQATT and CDR2 SNEGSKA (reference sequence). CDR3 size: 14 residues. The DNA of the CDR3 is TGCAGTTCTCGACAGGGGGGGCCGAACACTGAAGCTTTCTTT. Translated, it gives CSSRQGGPNTEAFF.

This rearrangement joins TRBV25-1 to TRBJ2-1, with TRBD1 identical over 11 bases. This CDR3 region has 15 residues. Germline values: CDR1 MGHDK, CDR2 SYGVNS. J gave up 6 bases and V 0 bases, and 1 base lay outside the gene matches. The CDR3 region is CASSEYGTGGNEQFF. CDR3 bases: TGTGCCAGCAGTGAATATGGGACAGGGGGCAATGAGCAGTTCTTC.

The chain is built from TRBV2 and TRBJ2-7; a weak D match, TRBD2 (6 bases). V lost 6 bases, J lost 5 bases, and 17 bases lay in between. The germline V gene has CDR1 SNHLY and CDR2 FYNNEI. CDR3 length: 14 residues. This CDR3 reads CASSGTGGKNEQYF. The CDR3 region has the DNA TGTGCCAGCAGCGGTACAGGAGGGAAGAACGAGCAGTACTTC.

In its sample, this clonotype was seen a few times. V and J are TRBV4-1 and TRBJ1-2; a weak D match, TRBD1 (5 bases). Between the trimmed V and J ends, which lost 0 bases and 8 bases, there was a span of 10 bases. Germline V gene sequence: CDR1 MGHRA, CDR2 YSYEKL. This CDR3 has 13 residues. CDR3 residues: CASSQDRVSGYTF. DNA for the CDR3: TGCGCCAGCAGCCAAGACAGGGTGTCCGGCTACACCTTC.

The chain is built from TRBV12-3 or TRBV12-4 and TRBJ1-1; D possibly corresponds to TRBD1 (6 bases). Between the trimmed V and J ends, which lost 8 bases and 0 bases, there was a span of 16 bases. CDR3 size: 15 residues. The CDR3 DNA reads as TGTGCCAGCGCCCGGGGACACAGAATGAACACTGAAGCTTTCTTT. This translates into CASARGHRMNTEAFF.

The V gene is TRBV25-1, the J gene TRBJ1-2; TRBD1 matches at 7 bases. This CDR3 is 15 amino acids long. V lost 4 bases to trimming and J lost 4 bases; unmatched junction nucleotides: 9. The germline gives CDR1 MGHDK, CDR2 SYGVNS. The CDR3 protein is CASSASDRSGYGYTF. As DNA, the CDR3 is TGTGCCAGCAGTGCCTCGGACAGGTCGGGCTATGGCTACACCTTC.

This clonotype was seen a handful of times. J is TRBJ2-7 and V is TRBV5-1; a possible D gene is TRBD1 (6 bases). With 0 bases removed from V and 2 bases from J, the gap between germline ends came to 21 bases. The CDR3 contains 18 residues. From germline, CDR1 is SGHRS and CDR2 YFSETQ. CDR3 DNA: TGCGCCAGCAGCTTGGAAGCCCACGGGACATTGATTACCTACGAGCAGTACTTC. As protein: CASSLEAHGTLITYEQYF. Full variable domain (remainder filled in from reference TRBV5-1 and TRBJ2-7): KAGVTQTPRYLIKTRGQQVTLSCSPISGHRSVSWYQQTPGQGLQFLFEYFSETQRNKGNFPGRFSGRQFSNSRSEMNVSTLELGDSALYLCASSLEAHGTLITYEQYFGPGTRLTVT.

The J gene is TRBJ2-1, the V gene TRBV12-3 or TRBV12-4; tentative D call: TRBD2 (7 bases). Trimming took 6 bases from V and 7 from J, leaving 19 bases between them. The CDR3 extends over 15 amino acids. The CDR3 sequence is CASSTGGGRMNEQFF. CDR3 sequence (DNA): TGTGCCAGCAGCACGGGGGGCGGGAGAATGAATGAGCAGTTCTTC.

This chain links TRBV5-1 with TRBJ2-7, with D perhaps matching TRBD2 (6 bases). Germline V CDR1 and CDR2: SGHRS, YFSETQ. V was shortened by 0 bases and J by 7 bases, with 11 bases between the two germline ends. This CDR3 comprises 13 residues. In nucleotides, the CDR3 is TGCGCCAGCAGCTTGGTCGGGACTCGAGAGCAGTACTTC. Protein sequence: CASSLVGTREQYF.

The table lists this clonotype with a count of one. The chain has TRBV6-6 and TRBJ2-7; 7 bases match TRBD1. There are 14 residues in the CDR3. Germline CDR1 MNHNY, CDR2 SVGAGI (reference sequence). After removal of 2 bases from V and 2 bases from J, the junction contained 3 bases not matched to a gene. Here the CDR3 DNA reads TGTGCCAGCAGTTACCCCGGGACAGCCTACGAGCAGTACTTC. The encoded protein is CASSYPGTAYEQYF.

This clonotype was observed a few times. This chain uses TRBV12-3 or TRBV12-4 with TRBJ2-7; D perhaps matches TRBD1 (5 bases). The V gene lost 2 bases and the J gene lost 5 bases, with 10 bases spanning the gap. The CDR3 is made up of 13 amino acids. The CDR3, as DNA: TGTGCCAGCAGTTTATCAGGGTCCCACGAGCAGTACTTC. Amino acid sequence: CASSLSGSHEQYF.

This clonotype appeared a few times. The gene calls are TRBV5-1 and TRBJ2-1; perhaps TRBD2 as D (5 bases). With 0 bases removed from V and 4 bases from J, the gap between germline ends came to 11 bases. CDR3 length equals 15 residues. Germline CDR1 SGHRS, CDR2 YFSETQ. CDR3 in DNA: TGCGCCAGCAGCTTGGATGCGGGTTCGTACAATGAGCAGTTCTTC. Its translation: CASSLDAGSYNEQFF.

The rearrangement uses TRBV12-3 or TRBV12-4 and TRBJ2-2, with a possible D match to TRBD1 (5 bases). The germline V and J ends were trimmed by 6 bases and 5 bases, with 10 bases remaining between them. The length of the CDR3 is 13 residues. The CDR3 DNA follows: TGTGCCAGCAGCCCCGACAGAACCGGGGAGCTGTTTTTT. Its protein product is CASSPDRTGELFF.

This sequence joins TRBV6-1 and TRBJ2-2; D is perhaps TRBD2 (6 bases). The germline V and J ends were trimmed by 6 bases and 5 bases, with 16 bases remaining between them. The CDR3 has 15 amino acids. Germline V CDR1 and CDR2: MNHNS, SASEGT. CDR3 sequence: CASRGSGVVTGELFF. Here the CDR3 DNA reads TGTGCCAGCAGAGGCTCGGGGGTGGTGACCGGGGAGCTGTTTTTT.

This sequence joins TRBV15 and TRBJ2-3; TRBD2 aligns across 12 bases. The V gene end was trimmed by 2 bases and the J gene end by 3 bases; junction bases not matched to a gene: 6. Per germline, CDR1 LNHNV and CDR2 YYDKDF (reference sequence). This CDR3 is 17 amino acids long. CDR3 in amino acids: CATSRPTGTSGTDTQYF. Written as DNA, the CDR3 is TGTGCCACCAGCAGACCAACGGGGACTAGCGGGACAGATACGCAGTATTTT.

Only a few counts were recorded for this clonotype. The rearrangement joins TRBV6-2 or TRBV6-3 to TRBJ2-1; 8 bases fit TRBD1. Germline CDR1 MNHEY, CDR2 SVGEGT. Losses at the gene ends were 1 base for V and 5 bases for J; bases not matched to a gene: 10. The CDR3 contains 17 residues. The CDR3 here is CASSYYLAGGAHNEQFF. For the CDR3, the DNA is TGTGCCAGCAGTTACTATCTGGCAGGGGGCGCCCACAATGAGCAGTTCTTC.

The J gene is TRBJ2-1, the V gene TRBV5-6; the D gene is possibly TRBD1 (6 bases). This CDR3 has 12 amino acids. CDR1 SGHDT and CDR2 YYEEEE come from the germline V gene. Trimming pared 5 bases from V and 7 bases from J, leaving 10 bases between. In nucleotides, the CDR3 is TGTGCCAGCAGTCGGGACAAAAATGAGCAGTTCTTC. It is translated as CASSRDKNEQFF.

The chain uses TRBV5-1 and TRBJ1-1, with TRBD1 matching over 10 bases. CDR1 and CDR2 from the germline V gene are SGHRS and YFSETQ. The CDR3 has 17 residues. The junction had 6 bases not matched to a gene; V was cut back by 1 base and J by 0 bases. The CDR3 region is CASSLSGTGVMNTEAFF. Here the CDR3 DNA reads TGCGCCAGCAGCTTGTCCGGGACAGGGGTAATGAACACTGAAGCTTTCTTT.

V usage is TRBV12-3 or TRBV12-4 and J usage is TRBJ2-5; 8 bases agree with TRBD1. V lost 5 bases, J lost 5 bases, and 7 bases stayed unmatched. The CDR3 loop spans 14 amino acids. CDR3 sequence reads: CASSGWTGRETQYF. Written as DNA, the CDR3 is TGTGCCAGCAGTGGCTGGACAGGGAGGGAGACCCAGTACTTC.

This clonotype has only a few counts. In DNA, the CDR3 is TGCGCCAGCAGCCAAGGACAGGGCAGCTCTGGGGCCAACGTCCTGACTTTC. Amino acid sequence: CASSQGQGSSGANVLTF. The rearrangement joins TRBV4-3 to TRBJ2-6, with 7 bases identical to TRBD1. CDR1 and CDR2 from the germline V gene are LGHNA and YSLEER. This CDR3 comprises 17 residues. Trimming cost V 1 base and J 0 bases; bases outside gene matches: 3.

V usage is TRBV6-6 and J usage is TRBJ2-7; tentative D call: TRBD2 (6 bases). The germline gives CDR1 MNHNY, CDR2 SVGAGI (reference sequence). The CDR3 extends over 13 amino acids. Trimming removed 4 bases from V and 7 bases from J, with 14 bases in between. CDR3 in DNA: TGTGCCAGCAGTTCGACGGGAGCGCGGGAGCAGTACTTC. This codes for CASSSTGAREQYF.

This clonotype has more than one count but fewer than ten. The chain links TRBV12-3 or TRBV12-4 to TRBJ2-5, with TRBD2 matching over 15 bases. V was pared by 5 bases and J by 5 bases, with 6 bases of the junction left unmatched. The CDR3 spans 16 residues. The CDR3 DNA is TGTGCCAGCAGTCCTCGGACTAGCGGGAGGGCTGAGACCCAGTACTTC. The encoded protein is CASSPRTSGRAETQYF.

The CDR3 nucleotides are TGTGCCAGCAGTTTTCTTACGGACTACGAGCAGTACTTC. This translates into CASSFLTDYEQYF. This rearrangement joins TRBV27 to TRBJ2-7; D is undetermined. The CDR3 loop spans 13 amino acids. Germline CDR1 is MNHEY and CDR2 is SMNVEV (reference sequence). The germline V and J ends were trimmed by 3 bases and 3 bases, with 9 bases remaining between them.

This clonotype was counted between two and nine times. V is TRBV29-1 and J is TRBJ1-5; D is possibly TRBD1 (6 bases). CDR1 is SQVTM, CDR2 ANQGSEA, per germline. Trimming removed 7 bases at V and 3 bases at J, with 13 bases between. The CDR3 spans 13 residues. In DNA form, the CDR3 reads TGCAGCGGGTCGACAGGTCCCAATCAGCCCCAGCATTTT. Translated: CSGSTGPNQPQHF. Based on the CDR3 plus reference TRBV29-1 and TRBJ1-5, the full variable domain is SAVISQKPSRDICQRGTSLTIQCQVDSQVTMMFWYRQQPGQSLTLIATANQGSEATYESGFVIDKFPISRPNLTFSTLTVSNMSPEDSSIYLCSGSTGPNQPQHFGDGTRLSIL.